The 7 T cell receptor beta chains given below trace back to one sample, sequenced in a study of blood T cell repertoires in COVID-19. The table came from immunoSEQ multiplex PCR; TCRdb's copy has only in-frame clones and leaves some out. The sample gives about 160,000 clones, approximately 87% of which show up once; around 10% is in the top ten. Sequenced input: peripheral blood. The source is a woman aged 65 to 85 with COVID-19, enrolled during active disease.

The rearrangement links TRBV28 to TRBJ1-5; 8 bases align to TRBD1. V was clipped by 6 bases and J by 7 bases; unmatched bases: 8. The germline V gene encodes CDR1 MDHEN and CDR2 SYDVKM. The CDR3 is 14 amino acids. The CDR3 region has the DNA TGTGCCAGCAGGGCGACAGGGGACGGGCAGCCCCAGCATTTT. Protein product: CASRATGDGQPQHF.

J is TRBJ2-7 and V is TRBV20-1, with D hard to call. V was trimmed by 7 bases and J by 3 bases, leaving 10 bases between them. The CDR3 extends over 11 amino acids. The germline CDR1 and CDR2 sequences are DFQATT and SNEGSKA (reference sequence). The CDR3 loop reads CSVATDYEQYF. The CDR3 DNA sequence: TGCAGTGTCGCGACTGACTACGAGCAGTACTTC.

The chain employs TRBV6-6 and TRBJ1-1; D uncertain. This CDR3 is built from 16 residues. The germline gives CDR1 MNHNY, CDR2 SVGAGI (reference sequence). V was pared by 4 bases and J by 0 bases, with 15 bases between. The CDR3 bases are TGTGCCAGCAGTTCCCCCGACAATTTGATGAACACTGAAGCTTTCTTT. As protein: CASSSPDNLMNTEAFF.

This CDR3 is CASSLAGERSSYEQYF. The CDR3 DNA follows: TGCGCCAGCAGCTTGGCCGGGGAGCGGAGCTCCTACGAGCAGTACTTC. The J gene is TRBJ2-7, the V gene TRBV5-1, with a possible D match to TRBD2 (5 bases). There are 16 residues in the CDR3. Trimming left V 0 bases short and J 0 bases short, with 13 bases between. CDR1 is SGHRS, CDR2 YFSETQ, per germline.

The rearrangement links TRBV5-1 to TRBJ1-2, with 7 bases that match TRBD1. Germline V lookup: CDR1 SGHRS, CDR2 YFSETQ. The CDR3 is 15 amino acids. With V trimmed by 7 bases and J by 2 bases, 11 bases remained unmatched. The CDR3 nucleotides are TGCGCCAGCTCCGGTCGGACAGGCCGGAACTATGGCTACACCTTC. The encoded protein is CASSGRTGRNYGYTF.

This chain connects TRBV6-4 to TRBJ1-5; TRBD1 matches 8 bases. The CDR3 runs to 19 residues. The junction had 20 bases not matched to a gene; V was cut back by 10 bases and J by 0 bases. CDR1 is MRHNA and CDR2 is SNTAGT in the germline V gene. CDR3 in amino acids: CAMHSGTGSARYSNQPQHF. As DNA, the CDR3 is TGTGCCATGCACTCCGGGACAGGTAGTGCCCGATATAGCAATCAGCCCCAGCATTTT.

The rearrangement links TRBV2 to TRBJ2-5; the match to TRBD1 covers 7 bases. V was clipped by 5 bases and J by 5 bases; unmatched bases: 8. This CDR3 region has 14 residues. Germline V gene lookup returns CDR1 SNHLY and CDR2 FYNNEI. CDR3 in amino acids: CASSPGQQRETQYF. CDR3 DNA sequence: TGTGCCAGCAGTCCGGGACAGCAAAGGGAGACCCAGTACTTC.